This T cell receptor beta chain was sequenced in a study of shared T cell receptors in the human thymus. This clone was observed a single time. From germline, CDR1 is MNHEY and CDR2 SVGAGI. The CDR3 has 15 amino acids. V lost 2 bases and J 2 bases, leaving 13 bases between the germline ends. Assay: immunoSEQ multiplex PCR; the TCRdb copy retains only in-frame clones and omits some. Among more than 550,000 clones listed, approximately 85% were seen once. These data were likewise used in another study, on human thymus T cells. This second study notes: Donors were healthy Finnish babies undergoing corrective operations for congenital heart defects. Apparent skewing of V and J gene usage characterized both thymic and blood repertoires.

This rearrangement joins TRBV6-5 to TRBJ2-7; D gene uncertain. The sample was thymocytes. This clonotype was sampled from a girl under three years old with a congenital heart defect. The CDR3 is CASSYRTAEPYEQYF. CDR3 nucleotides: TGTGCCAGCAGTTACCGTACAGCAGAACCCTACGAGCAGTACTTC.